This record looks at one T cell receptor (beta chain) sequence and its context. V was pared by 3 bases and J by 4 bases, with 10 bases between. The CDR3 runs to 13 residues. Germline values: CDR1 LNHDA, CDR2 SQIVND (reference sequence). This entry belongs to a study of T cell changes during pregnancy in multiple sclerosis. Assay: immunoSEQ multiplex PCR; the TCRdb copy retains only in-frame clones and omits some. The sample consists of about 69,000 clones, almost 95% of them appearing once. This specimen consisted of peripheral blood, obtained in the third trimester of pregnancy. The receptor's source is a female donor in good health, enrolled as a control in a pregnancy study. The chain has TRBV19 and TRBJ2-7; no clear D. CDR3 residues: CASSISLVYEQYF. DNA of the CDR3: TGTGCCAGTAGTATTTCACTCGTATACGAGCAGTACTTC.